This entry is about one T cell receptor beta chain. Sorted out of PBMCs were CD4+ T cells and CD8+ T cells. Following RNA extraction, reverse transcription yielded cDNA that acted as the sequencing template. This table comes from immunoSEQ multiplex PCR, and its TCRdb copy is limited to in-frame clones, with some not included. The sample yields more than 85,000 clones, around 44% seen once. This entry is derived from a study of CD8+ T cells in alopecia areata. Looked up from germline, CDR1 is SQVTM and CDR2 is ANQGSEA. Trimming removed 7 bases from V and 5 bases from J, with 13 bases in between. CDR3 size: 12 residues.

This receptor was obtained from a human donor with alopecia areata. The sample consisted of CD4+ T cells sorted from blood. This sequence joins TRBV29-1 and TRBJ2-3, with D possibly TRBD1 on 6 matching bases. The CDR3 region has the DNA TGCAGCGAACGCCGAGGGGGAGATACGCAGTATTTT. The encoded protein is CSERRGGDTQYF.